This T cell receptor (beta chain) was found in a study of blood T cell repertoires in COVID-19. Across the whole study: COVID-19 samples collected from the United States, Italy and Spain covered acute and convalescent phases. Nucleic acid was either cDNA or gDNA, and it came from T cells, B-cell-depleted T cells, or PBMCs.

Germline V CDR1 and CDR2: LGHDT, YNNKEL (reference sequence). This CDR3 spans 17 amino acids. V trimming: 2 bases; J trimming: 5 bases; junction bases outside the gene matches: 13. Assay: immunoSEQ multiplex PCR; the TCRdb copy retains only in-frame clones and omits some. The repertoire holds around 200,000 clones, 84% seen once, with more than 12% in the top ten. The sequence was collected from a woman aged 70-85 years with COVID-19, enrolled during active disease. The chain links TRBV3-1 (or the pseudogene TRBV3-2) to TRBJ2-5; TRBD2 aligns across 8 bases. The source material was peripheral blood. CDR3 protein: CASSQSGTSGGGETQYF. The CDR3 DNA reads TGTGCCAGCAGCCAATCCGGTACTAGCGGCGGTGGGGAGACCCAGTACTTC.